This T cell receptor (beta chain) was identified during a study of shared clonotypes between healthy human individuals (dated by TCRdb to about 2020). The study in broad terms: Three men and two women, aged 18 to 49 years, made up the cohort. To estimate repertoire size and how much clonotype sharing occurs between individuals, the study deeply sequenced the blood TCR repertoires of 5 or 6 healthy adults. To increase sequencing depth and limit assay-specific biases, TCR repertoire library preparation and sequencing were carried out by different laboratories using diverse techniques. Per donor, leukapheresis produced somewhere between about 0.85 and 9.5 billion PBMCs. Study-wide findings and limitations: The small number of donors limited the genetic and exposure-history diversity represented. Only blood was sampled, and tissue TCR repertoires likely differ from those in blood. Pairwise subsampling led to the expectation that sequencing depth would affect the degree of clonotype sharing among donors.

Details on this clone: Its antigen specificity is not known. Base qualities are missing; no much larger clone stands one base away.

Donors were healthy HIV-negative adults with no recently reported acute infections or vaccinations. All donors were Caucasian adults living in Nashville, Tennessee, USA. For unsorted samples, roughly 91 million PBMCs were counted, and genomic DNA was extracted using the QIAamp DNA Blood Mini kit. Blood was obtained by leukapheresis, after which PBMCs were separated by Ficoll-Histopaque density gradient centrifugation and cryopreserved in liquid nitrogen vapor phase. TCR CDR3 regions were amplified from genomic DNA by multiplex PCR using the deep immunoSEQ assay. Extracted genomic DNA from each cell subset was spread evenly across all wells of several immunoSEQ 96-well plates, with each plate serving as a replicate. For unsorted PBMC, each replicate PCR was loaded with around 300 ng genomic DNA, equivalent to 25,000 to 35,000 T cell genomes. Unsorted PBMC genomic DNA was sequenced across ten immunoSEQ deep assay plates. Purified libraries were quantified with a Qubit 3.0 fluorometer, sized on a Bioanalyzer 2100, and re-quantified with the KAPA Library Quantification kit. A separate single-read 150-cycle Illumina NextSeq 550 flow cell was used to sequence each immunoSEQ 96-well plate. The paper's processing steps were these. The immunoSEQ output contained only junctional sequences without quality scores, so filtering could not match that applied to full-length reads. To assign V/J genes and CDR3, sequences were annotated against IMGT germline references using PyIR, a Python wrapper for IgBLAST v1.9. Reads with weak V/J assignments (E-value above 1e-6), missing CDR3, stop codons, out-of-frame junctions, or ambiguous translated residues were removed. V3J clonotypes were defined by identical inferred V gene, J gene, and CDR3 amino acid sequence. The percentage overlap between two repertoires was calculated by dividing the number of shared unique clonotypes by the size of the smaller repertoire. Three approaches were used to assess repertoire richness: RTK rarefaction, the Chao1 estimator, and Recon v2.1 estimates of unobserved clonotypes. TCRdb re-hosts the immuneACCESS table, in-frame sequences only. Its copies lack some clones; in the studies checked, an unresolved V gene accounts for under half of them, and the cause for the rest is not known. The V and J calls and clone size were taken over from that table, and D and trimming were inferred from the DNA. For this sample there are roughly 450,000 clones; around 79% appear just once. In total, the top ten clones hold under 15% of the sample.

Spanning cysteine to phenylalanine, the CDR3 consists of 14 amino acids. Just the 42-base CDR3 DNA is kept, in frame starting at base 1. Based on the germline V gene, the CDR1 and CDR2 sequences are MGHRA and YSYEKL. V lost 2 bases and J lost 0 bases; the stretch between them is 7 bases long. This sequence was found in a woman in her thirties or forties in good health. Some clones in this sample may be carry-over from other donors' samples. The chain uses TRBV4-1 and TRBJ1-1; TRBD1 is perhaps the D gene, given 5 matching bases. Specimen: PBMCs. The base sequence is TGCGCCAGCAGCCAATGGGGGTTGAACACTGAAGCTTTCTTT. The encoded protein is CASSQWGLNTEAFF.